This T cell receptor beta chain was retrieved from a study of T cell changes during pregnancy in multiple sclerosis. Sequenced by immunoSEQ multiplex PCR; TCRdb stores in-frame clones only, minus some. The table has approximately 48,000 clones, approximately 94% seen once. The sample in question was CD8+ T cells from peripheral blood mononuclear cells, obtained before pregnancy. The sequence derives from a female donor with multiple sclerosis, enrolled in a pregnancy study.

The CDR3 DNA follows: TGTGCCAGCAGTTTATCCCTCACTATTAATGAAAAACTGTTTTTT. This translates into CASSLSLTINEKLFF. The chain uses TRBV28 and TRBJ1-4; D ambiguous. Germline values: CDR1 MDHEN, CDR2 SYDVKM. The CDR3 is made up of 15 amino acids. V lost 1 base, J lost 4 bases, and 10 bases lay in between.